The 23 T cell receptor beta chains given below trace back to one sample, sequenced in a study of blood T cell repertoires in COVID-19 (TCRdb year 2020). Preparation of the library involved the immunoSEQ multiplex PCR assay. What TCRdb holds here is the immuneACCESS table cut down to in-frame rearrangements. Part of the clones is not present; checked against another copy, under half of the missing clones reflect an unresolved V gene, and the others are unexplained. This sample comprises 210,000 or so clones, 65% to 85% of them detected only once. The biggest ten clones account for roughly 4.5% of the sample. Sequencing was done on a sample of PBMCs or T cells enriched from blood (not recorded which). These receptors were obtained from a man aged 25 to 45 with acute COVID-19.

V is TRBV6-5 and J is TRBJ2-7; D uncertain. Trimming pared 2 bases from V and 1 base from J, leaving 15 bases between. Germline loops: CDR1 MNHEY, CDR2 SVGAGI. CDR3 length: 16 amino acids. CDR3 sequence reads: CASSYAPLGRSYEQYF. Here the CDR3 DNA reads TGTGCCAGCAGTTACGCCCCCTTGGGCAGGTCCTACGAGCAGTACTTC.

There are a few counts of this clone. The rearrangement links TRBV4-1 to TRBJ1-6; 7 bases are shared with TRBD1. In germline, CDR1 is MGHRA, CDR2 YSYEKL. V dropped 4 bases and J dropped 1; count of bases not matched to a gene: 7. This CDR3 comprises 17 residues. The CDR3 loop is CASSRTRTGSYNSPLHF. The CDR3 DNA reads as TGCGCCAGCAGCCGGACGAGGACAGGATCCTATAATTCACCCCTCCACTTT.

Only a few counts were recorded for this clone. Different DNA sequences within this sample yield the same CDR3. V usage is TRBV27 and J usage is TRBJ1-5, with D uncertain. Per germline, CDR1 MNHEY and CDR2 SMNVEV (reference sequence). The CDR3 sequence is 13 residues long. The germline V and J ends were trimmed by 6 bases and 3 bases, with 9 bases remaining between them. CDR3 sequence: CASSVAINQPQHF. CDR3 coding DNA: TGTGCCAGCAGCGTAGCCATCAATCAGCCCCAGCATTTT.

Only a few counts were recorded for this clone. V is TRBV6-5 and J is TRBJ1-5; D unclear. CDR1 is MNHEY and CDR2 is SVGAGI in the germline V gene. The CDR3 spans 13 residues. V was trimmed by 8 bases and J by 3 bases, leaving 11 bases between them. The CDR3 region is CASGQALNQPQHF. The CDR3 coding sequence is TGTGCCAGCGGGCAGGCACTCAATCAGCCCCAGCATTTT.

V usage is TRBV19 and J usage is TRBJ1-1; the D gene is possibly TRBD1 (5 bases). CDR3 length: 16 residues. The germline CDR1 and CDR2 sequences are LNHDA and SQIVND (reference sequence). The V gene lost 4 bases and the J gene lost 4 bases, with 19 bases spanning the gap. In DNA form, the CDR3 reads TGTGCCAGTAGTAAGAAAACCGGGACTGCGAGCACTGAAGCTTTCTTT. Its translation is CASSKKTGTASTEAFF. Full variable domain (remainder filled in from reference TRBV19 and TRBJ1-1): DGGITQSPKYLFRKEGQNVTLSCEQNLNHDAMYWYRQDPGQGLRLIYYSQIVNDFQKGDIAEGYSVSREKKESFPLTVTSAQKNPTAFYLCASSKKTGTASTEAFFGQGTRLTVV.

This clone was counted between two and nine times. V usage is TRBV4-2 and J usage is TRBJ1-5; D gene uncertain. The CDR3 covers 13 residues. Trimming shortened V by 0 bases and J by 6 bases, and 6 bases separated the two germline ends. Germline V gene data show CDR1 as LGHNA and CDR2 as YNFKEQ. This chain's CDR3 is CASSQDLRQPQHF. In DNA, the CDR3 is TGTGCCAGCAGCCAAGATCTACGTCAGCCCCAGCATTTT.

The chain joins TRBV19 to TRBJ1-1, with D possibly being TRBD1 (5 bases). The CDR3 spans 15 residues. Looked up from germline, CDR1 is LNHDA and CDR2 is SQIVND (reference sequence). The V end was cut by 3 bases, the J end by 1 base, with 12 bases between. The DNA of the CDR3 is TGTGCCAGTAGTATCCAGGGAACCTCGAACACTGAAGCTTTCTTT. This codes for CASSIQGTSNTEAFF.

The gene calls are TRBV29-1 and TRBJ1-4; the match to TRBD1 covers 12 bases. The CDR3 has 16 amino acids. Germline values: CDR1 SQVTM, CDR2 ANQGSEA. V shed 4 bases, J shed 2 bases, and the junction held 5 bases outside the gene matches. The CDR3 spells CSVAGTGGVTNEKLFF. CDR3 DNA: TGCAGCGTTGCTGGGACAGGGGGCGTGACTAATGAAAAACTGTTTTTT.

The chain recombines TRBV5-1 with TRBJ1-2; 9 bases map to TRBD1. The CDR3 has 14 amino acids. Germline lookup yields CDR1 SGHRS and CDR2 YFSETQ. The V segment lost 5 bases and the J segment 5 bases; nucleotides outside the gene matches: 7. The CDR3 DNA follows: TGCGCCAGCAGTTGGACAGGGGATAAGTATGGCTACACCTTC. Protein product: CASSWTGDKYGYTF.

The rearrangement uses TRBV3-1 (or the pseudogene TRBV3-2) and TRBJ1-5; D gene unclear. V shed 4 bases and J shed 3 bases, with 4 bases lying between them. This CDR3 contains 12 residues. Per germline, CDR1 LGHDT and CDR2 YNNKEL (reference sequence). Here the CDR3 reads CASSPTNQPQHF. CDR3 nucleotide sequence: TGTGCCAGCAGCCCTACCAATCAGCCCCAGCATTTT.

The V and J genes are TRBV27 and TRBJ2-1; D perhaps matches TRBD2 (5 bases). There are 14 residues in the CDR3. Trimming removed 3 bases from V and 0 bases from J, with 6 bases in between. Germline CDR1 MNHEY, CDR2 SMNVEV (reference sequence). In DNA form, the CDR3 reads TGTGCCAGCAGTTTCGAGGGCTCCTACAATGAGCAGTTCTTC. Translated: CASSFEGSYNEQFF.

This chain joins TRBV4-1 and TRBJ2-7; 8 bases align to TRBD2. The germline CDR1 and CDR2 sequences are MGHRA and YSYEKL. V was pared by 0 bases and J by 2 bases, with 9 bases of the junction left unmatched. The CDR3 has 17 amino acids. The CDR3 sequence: CASSQDSGGPRPYEQYF. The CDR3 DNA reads TGCGCCAGCAGCCAAGATTCGGGGGGGCCGAGGCCCTACGAGCAGTACTTC.

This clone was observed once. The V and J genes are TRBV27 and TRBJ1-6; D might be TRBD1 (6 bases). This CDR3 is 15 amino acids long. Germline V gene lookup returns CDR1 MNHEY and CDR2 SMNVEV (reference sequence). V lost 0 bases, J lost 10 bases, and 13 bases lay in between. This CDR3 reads CASSLSAQGFSPLHF. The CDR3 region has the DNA TGTGCCAGCAGTTTATCGGCCCAGGGGTTCTCACCCCTCCACTTT.

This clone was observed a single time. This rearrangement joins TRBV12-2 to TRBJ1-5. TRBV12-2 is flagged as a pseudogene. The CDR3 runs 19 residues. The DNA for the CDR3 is TGTGCAAGTCGCTTAGGATTAAGGAGGGAGGGAGAAAGCAATCAGCCCCAGCATTTT. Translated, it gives CASRLGLRREGESNQPQHF.

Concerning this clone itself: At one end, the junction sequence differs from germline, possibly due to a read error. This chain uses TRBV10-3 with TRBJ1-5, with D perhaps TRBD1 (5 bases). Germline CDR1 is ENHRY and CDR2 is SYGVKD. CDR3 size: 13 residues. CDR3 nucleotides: TGTGCCACTAAGGACACTTCCAATGAGCCCCAGCATTTT. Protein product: CATKDTSNEPQHF.

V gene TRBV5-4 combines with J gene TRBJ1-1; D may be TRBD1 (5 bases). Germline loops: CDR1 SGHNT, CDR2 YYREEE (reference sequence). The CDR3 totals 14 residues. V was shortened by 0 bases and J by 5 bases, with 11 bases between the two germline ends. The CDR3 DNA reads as TGTGCCAGCAGCTTGGACAGGTGGAGTACTGAAGCTTTCTTT. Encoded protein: CASSLDRWSTEAFF.

CDR3 region: CASSSPYRETNEKLFF. The CDR3 DNA reads TGTGCCAGTAGTTCCCCGTACAGGGAAACTAATGAAAAACTGTTTTTT. The J gene is TRBJ1-4, the V gene TRBV19; the D gene is possibly TRBD1 (6 bases). The CDR3 runs 16 residues. Germline CDR1 reads LNHDA; CDR2 reads SQIVND (reference sequence). V lost 5 bases, J lost 1 base, and 14 bases lay in between.

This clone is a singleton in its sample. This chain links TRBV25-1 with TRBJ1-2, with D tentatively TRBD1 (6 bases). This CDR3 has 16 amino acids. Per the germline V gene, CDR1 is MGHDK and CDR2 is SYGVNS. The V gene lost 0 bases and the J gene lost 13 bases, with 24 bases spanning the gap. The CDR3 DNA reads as TGTGCCAGCAGTGAATACTTGGGGACATCCGTTAGCCCCCTCACCTTC. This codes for CASSEYLGTSVSPLTF.

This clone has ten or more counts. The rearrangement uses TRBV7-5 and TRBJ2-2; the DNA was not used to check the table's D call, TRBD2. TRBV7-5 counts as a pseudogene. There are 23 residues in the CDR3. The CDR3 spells CVRSLGGTSGGLSAYANTGELFF. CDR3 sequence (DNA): TGTGTCAGAAGCTTAGGCGGGACTAGCGGGGGGCTTTCGGCCTACGCGAACACCGGGGAGCTGTTTTTT.

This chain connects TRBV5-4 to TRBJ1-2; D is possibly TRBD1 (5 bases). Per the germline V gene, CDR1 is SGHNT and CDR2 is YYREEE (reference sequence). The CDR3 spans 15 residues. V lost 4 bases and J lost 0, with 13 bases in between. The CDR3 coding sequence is TGTGCCAGCAGCGTCGGCGGGGGAGCTAACTATGGCTACACCTTC. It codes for CASSVGGGANYGYTF.

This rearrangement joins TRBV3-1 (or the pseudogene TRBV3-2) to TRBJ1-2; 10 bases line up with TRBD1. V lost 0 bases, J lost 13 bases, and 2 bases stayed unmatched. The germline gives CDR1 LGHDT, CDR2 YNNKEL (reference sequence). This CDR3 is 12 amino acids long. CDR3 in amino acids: CASSQDRTGGTF. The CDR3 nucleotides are TGTGCCAGCAGCCAAGATCGGACAGGGGGCACCTTC.

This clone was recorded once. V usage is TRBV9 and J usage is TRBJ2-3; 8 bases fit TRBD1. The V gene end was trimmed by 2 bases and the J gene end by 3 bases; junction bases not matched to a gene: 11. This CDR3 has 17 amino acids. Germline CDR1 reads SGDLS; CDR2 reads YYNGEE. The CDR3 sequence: CASSVDPDRVSTDTQYF. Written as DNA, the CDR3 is TGTGCCAGCAGCGTCGACCCGGACAGGGTTAGTACAGATACGCAGTATTTT.

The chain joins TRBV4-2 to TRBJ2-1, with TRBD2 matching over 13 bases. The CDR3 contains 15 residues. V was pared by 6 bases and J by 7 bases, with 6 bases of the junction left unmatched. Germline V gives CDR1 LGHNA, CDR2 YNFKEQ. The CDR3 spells CASSQPGLAGNEQFF. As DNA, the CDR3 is TGTGCCAGCAGTCAACCGGGACTAGCGGGGAATGAGCAGTTCTTC.